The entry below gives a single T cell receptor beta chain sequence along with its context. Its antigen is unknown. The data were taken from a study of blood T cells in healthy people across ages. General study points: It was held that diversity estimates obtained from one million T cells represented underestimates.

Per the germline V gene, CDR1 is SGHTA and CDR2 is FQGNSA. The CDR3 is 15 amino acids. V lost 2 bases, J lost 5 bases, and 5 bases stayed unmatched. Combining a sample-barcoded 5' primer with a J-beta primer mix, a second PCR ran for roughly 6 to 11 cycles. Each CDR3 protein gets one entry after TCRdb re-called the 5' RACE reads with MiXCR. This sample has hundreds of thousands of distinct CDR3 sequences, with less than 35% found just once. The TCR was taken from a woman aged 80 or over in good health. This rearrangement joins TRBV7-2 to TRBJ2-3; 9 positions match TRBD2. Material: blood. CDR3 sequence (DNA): TGTGCCAGCAGCTTATTTGCGGGAGGGGAAGATACGCAGTATTTT. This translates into CASSLFAGGEDTQYF.